The entry below describes one T cell receptor beta chain. As yet, its antigen is unknown. TCR beta CDR3 amplification used RNA transcripts. The authors performed first-round RT-PCR with HTBI primers and then a second-round multiplex PCR. Using its own MiXCR run on the multiplex PCR reads, TCRdb lists one record per CDR3 protein. Seen here are about 740,000 distinct CDR3 sequences, roughly two fifths observed once, and the top ten hold about 40%. This specimen belongs to a study of Graves' ophthalmopathy and Graves' hyperthyroidism. Points from the study as a whole: Classification of ophthalmopathy versus stable hyperthyroidism by a 13-signature model yielded 85% to 90% sensitivity and about 83% specificity.

With a duration under 3 months, ophthalmopathy in the donors showed moderate-to-severe activity, CAS ≥3 and NOSPECS ≥4. Excluded: other autoimmune disease, uncontrolled infection, pregnancy or lactation. PBMCs came from roughly 10 ml of fresh peripheral blood. V was cut by 3 bases and J by 3 bases, with 27 bases left in between. Per the germline V gene, CDR1 is SGHAT and CDR2 is FQNNGV. This CDR3 contains 20 residues. Sequenced material: peripheral blood. The chain is built from TRBV11-2 and TRBJ1-5; possible D gene TRBD1, 6 bases. This clonotype was sampled from an adult man with Graves' ophthalmopathy. Written as DNA, the CDR3 is TGTGCCAGCAGCTTTTTTGCCAGTAGTATGGGGCAGGGGAACAATCAGCCCCAGCATTTT. Translating gives CASSFFASSMGQGNNQPQHF.